This passage covers 6 T cell receptor beta chains from one sample sequenced in a study of T-cell reconstitution after alpha-beta-depleted transplantation in children. Unique molecular identifiers were used to barcode this TCRbeta library. TCRdb reanalysed the PCR reads using MiXCR and keeps one entry per CDR3 protein. The table shows roughly 200,000 distinct CDR3 sequences, with roughly 15% occurring only once. The specimen was PBMCs from the stem cell graft donor, collected from the stem cell graft. These receptors came from a human donor who donated a stem cell graft to a child with acute lymphoblastic leukemia.

Of note for this clonotype: The junction shows a germline mismatch at one end, possibly a read error. The J gene is TRBJ2-7, the V gene TRBV5-1; 12 nucleotides agree with TRBD2. The CDR3 totals 20 residues. Germline CDR1 SGHRS, CDR2 YFSETQ. CDR3 amino acids: CAGSFGTGELAGGPWGEQYF. Written as DNA, the CDR3 is TGCGCCGGCAGCTTCGGGACAGGGGAGCTAGCGGGAGGGCCGTGGGGCGAGCAGTACTTC. The whole variable domain, filled in from reference TRBV5-1 and TRBJ2-7, reads KAGVTQTPRYLIKTRGQQVTLSCSPISGHRSVSWYQQTPGQGLQFLFEYFSETQRNKGNFPGRFSGRQFSNSRSEMNVSTLELGDSALYLCAGSFGTGELAGGPWGEQYFGPGTRLTVT.

This clonotype occurred many times. The chain employs TRBV10-3 and TRBJ2-7; D gene uncertain. The CDR3 sequence is 13 residues long. The germline V and J ends were trimmed by 5 bases and 6 bases, with 14 bases remaining between them. CDR1 and CDR2 from the germline V gene are ENHRY and SYGVKD. CDR3 DNA sequence: TGTGCCATCAGTACGGCCCCGAGAAGCGAGCAGTACTTC. Translated: CAISTAPRSEQYF.

This clonotype was seen ten or more times. V and J are TRBV5-1 and TRBJ2-5; 10 nucleotides line up with TRBD2. CDR1 and CDR2 (germline): SGHRS, YFSETQ. After removal of 0 bases from V and 5 bases from J, the junction contained 7 bases not matched to a gene. This CDR3 spans 16 amino acids. The CDR3 sequence is CASSLEASGSWETQYF. CDR3 DNA sequence: TGCGCCAGCAGCTTGGAGGCTAGCGGGAGTTGGGAGACCCAGTACTTC. Full variable domain (missing parts from reference TRBV5-1 and TRBJ2-5): KAGVTQTPRYLIKTRGQQVTLSCSPISGHRSVSWYQQTPGQGLQFLFEYFSETQRNKGNFPGRFSGRQFSNSRSEMNVSTLELGDSALYLCASSLEASGSWETQYFGPGTRLLVL.

The chain couples TRBV5-1 to TRBJ1-1, with D possibly being TRBD1 (5 bases). CDR3 size: 15 residues. Germline values: CDR1 SGHRS, CDR2 YFSETQ. With 4 bases removed from V and 1 base from J, the gap between germline ends came to 14 bases. CDR3 region: CASSPLLDRNTEAFF. CDR3 sequence (DNA): TGCGCCAGCAGCCCACTTTTAGACAGGAACACTGAAGCTTTCTTT.

In DNA form, the CDR3 reads TGCGCCAGCGGACCAAGCGGGAGCTGGGATGAGCAGTTCTTC. It translates to CASGPSGSWDEQFF. V and J are TRBV5-1 and TRBJ2-1, with TRBD2 identical over 8 bases. This CDR3 spans 14 amino acids. Germline CDR1 and CDR2: SGHRS and YFSETQ. V trimming: 7 bases; J trimming: 8 bases; junction bases outside the gene matches: 11.

This clonotype showed up many times. Here the CDR3 reads CAISLLAGEQNEQFF. CDR3 DNA: TGTGCCATCAGCCTACTAGCGGGAGAGCAGAATGAGCAGTTCTTC. The chain has TRBV10-3 and TRBJ2-1; the match to TRBD2 covers 11 bases. Germline-derived CDR1 and CDR2 are ENHRY and SYGVKD. Trimming at V came to 6 bases and at J to 7 bases, leaving 8 bases not matched to a gene. This CDR3 comprises 15 residues.